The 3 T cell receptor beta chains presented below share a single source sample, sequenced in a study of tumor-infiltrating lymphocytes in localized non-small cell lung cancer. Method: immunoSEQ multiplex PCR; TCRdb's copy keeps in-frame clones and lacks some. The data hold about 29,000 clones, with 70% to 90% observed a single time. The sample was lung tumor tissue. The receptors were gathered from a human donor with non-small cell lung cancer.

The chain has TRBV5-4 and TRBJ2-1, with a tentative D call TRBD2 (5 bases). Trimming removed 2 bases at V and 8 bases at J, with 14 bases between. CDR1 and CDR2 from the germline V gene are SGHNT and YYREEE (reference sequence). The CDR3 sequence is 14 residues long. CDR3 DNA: TGTGCCAGCAGCTTCCACTCGGGGTACGATGAGCAGTTCTTC. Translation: CASSFHSGYDEQFF.

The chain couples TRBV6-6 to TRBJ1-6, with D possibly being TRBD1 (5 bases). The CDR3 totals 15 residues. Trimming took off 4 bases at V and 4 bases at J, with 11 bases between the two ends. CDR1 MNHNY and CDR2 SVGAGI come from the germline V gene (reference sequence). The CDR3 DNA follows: TGTGCCAGCAGTTCAGGGCAGTCGTATAATTCACCCCTCCACTTT. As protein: CASSSGQSYNSPLHF.

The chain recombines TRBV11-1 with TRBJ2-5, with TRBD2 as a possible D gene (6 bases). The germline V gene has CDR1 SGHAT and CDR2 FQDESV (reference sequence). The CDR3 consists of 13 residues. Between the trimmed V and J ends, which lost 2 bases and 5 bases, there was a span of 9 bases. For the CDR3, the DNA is TGTGCCAGCAGCTTACCAGGGAGGGAGACCCAGTACTTC. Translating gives CASSLPGRETQYF.